This T cell receptor (beta chain) was retrieved from a study of relationships among human T cell subsets. From mRNA, alpha and beta CDR3 regions were amplified using semiquantitative ARM-PCR. Exponential amplification used communal superprimers after tagged nested gene-specific primers in ARM-PCR. One entry per CDR3 protein, called by TCRdb with MiXCR from the multiplex PCR reads. Of under 4,000 distinct CDR3 sequences listed, roughly 51% are singletons. The CDR3 loop spans 15 amino acids. The J segment lost 10 bases and the V segment lost 6 bases, leaving 10 bases of the junction unmatched. Looked up from germline, CDR1 is WSHSY and CDR2 is SAAADI. In the case of this clonotype: Its antigen is as yet unknown.

General study points: Substantial CDR3 sharing among Th1, Th2 and regulatory cells suggested stochastic fate choice. The seven subsets showed no significant differences in gene usage or CDR3 length. Regulatory and Th2 subsets had few clones over 100 reads, unlike CD8+ cytotoxic cells.

CD4+CD25-CD294+ Th2 cells were bead-selected for CD294 once CD4+CD56+ natural killer T cells were depleted. Magnetic beads coated with subset-specific antibodies isolated the T cell subsets. This clonotype originated in a man aged 40-49 years in good health. This chain joins TRBV10-2 and TRBJ1-6, with TRBD1 identical over 9 bases. Sequencing was carried out using CD4+ Th2 cells sorted from blood. The DNA of the CDR3 is TGCGCCAGCAGCGTAGCGGGACAGGGAGAATCACCCCTCCACTTT. This gives the protein CASSVAGQGESPLHF.